This paragraph covers one T cell receptor (beta chain) sequence. This receptor's antigen is unknown. No base qualities exist here, and no much larger clone lies one base off it. This record comes from a study of T cell repertoires in cytomegalovirus infection (dated by TCRdb to between 2018 and 2021). Regarding the complete study: The HLA type of each donor mattered for the analysis, because public TCR beta signatures pointed to carriage of CMV infection along with the matching HLA type. General findings and caveats noted by the study authors: The ex vivo response was dominated by HLA-C-restricted CMV-specific TCR beta clonotypes, which also provided the single most frequent clonotype in two of eight donors. Cumulative frequency of public TCR beta family members discriminated carriers of CMV infection plus the relevant HLA type in this cohort and an independent roughly 330-donor cohort.

Sequencing used an Illumina HiSeq 1500. In TCRdb, the public reads were trimmed at Q25 with fastp and aligned with MiXCR, with productive beta chains retained. Rows matching on CDR3 protein sequence are summarized as one entry with the most common DNA and genes. Present in this sample are about 400,000 distinct CDR3 sequences, roughly 20% of which were seen just once. Of the sample, around 8.6% is held by the ten largest clones. CDR1 SEHNR and CDR2 FQNEAQ are derived from the germline V gene (reference sequence). From V the trimming removes 5 bases and from J it removes 2 bases, while the gene matches leave 2 bases of the junction unaccounted for. Taken from cysteine to phenylalanine, the CDR3 has 14 residues. CDR3 DNA is the only sequence kept; it has 42 bases, read in frame from the first base.

The sequenced sample was PBMCs. Here the chain combines TRBV7-9 and TRBJ1-3, with 8 middle bases fitting TRBD1. The clonotype originates from a human donor in good health (CMV status not recorded). Some clones in this sample may be carry-over from other donors' samples. CDR3 reads: CASSPDRAGNTIYF. The bases are TGTGCCAGCAGCCCGGACAGGGCTGGAAACACCATATATTTT.